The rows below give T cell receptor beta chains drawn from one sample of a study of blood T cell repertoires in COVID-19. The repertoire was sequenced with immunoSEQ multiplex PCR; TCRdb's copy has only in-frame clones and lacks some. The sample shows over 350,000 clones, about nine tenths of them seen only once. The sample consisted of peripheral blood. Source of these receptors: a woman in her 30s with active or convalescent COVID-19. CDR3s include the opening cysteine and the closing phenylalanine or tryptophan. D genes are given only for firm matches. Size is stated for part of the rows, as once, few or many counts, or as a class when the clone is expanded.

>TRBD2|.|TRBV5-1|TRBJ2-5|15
TGCGCCAGCAGCTTGGAGGGGAGGGCCTGGGAGACCCAGTACTTC
CASSLEGRAWETQYF
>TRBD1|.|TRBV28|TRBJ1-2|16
TGTGCCAGCGCTTCCTTTTCGACAGGGAGGAACGATGGCTACACCTTC
CASASFSTGRNDGYTF
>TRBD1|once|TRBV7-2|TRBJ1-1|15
TGTGCCAGCAGCTTGGGACAGATCCTGAACACTGAAGCTTTCTTT
CASSLGQILNTEAFF
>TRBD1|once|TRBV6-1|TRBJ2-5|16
TGTGCCAGCAGTGAAGAGCTAGACAGGGGGCGAGAGACCCAGTACTTC
CASSEELDRGRETQYF
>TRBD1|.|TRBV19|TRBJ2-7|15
TGTGCCAGTAGTCTTTCGGACAGGGGGCTGTACGAGCAGTACTTC
CASSLSDRGLYEQYF
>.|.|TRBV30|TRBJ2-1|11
TGTGCCTGGAGTTCCGAGGGTGAGCAGTTCTTC
CAWSSEGEQFF
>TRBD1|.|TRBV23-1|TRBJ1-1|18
TGCGCCAGCAGTCAATCTGTAGGGACAGGGGGCAGGAATGCTGAAGCTTTCTTT
CASSQSVGTGGRNAEAFF
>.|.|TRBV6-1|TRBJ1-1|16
TGTGCCAGCAGTGAGTTTGTGGGGCAGGGGAACACTGAAGCTTTCTTT
CASSEFVGQGNTEAFF
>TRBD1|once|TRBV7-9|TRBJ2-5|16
TGTGCCAGCAGCTTAGCAGGGGGCACTCTGGGGGAGACCCAGTACTTC
CASSLAGGTLGETQYF
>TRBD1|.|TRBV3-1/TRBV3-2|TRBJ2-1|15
TGTGCCAGCAGCCCCAGACAGGGGTTTTACAATGAGCAGTTCTTC
CASSPRQGFYNEQFF